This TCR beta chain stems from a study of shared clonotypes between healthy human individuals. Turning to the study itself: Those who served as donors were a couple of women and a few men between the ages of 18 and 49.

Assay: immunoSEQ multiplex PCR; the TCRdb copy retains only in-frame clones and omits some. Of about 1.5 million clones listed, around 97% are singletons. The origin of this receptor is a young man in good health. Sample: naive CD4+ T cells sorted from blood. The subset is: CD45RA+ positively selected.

This chain's CDR3 is CASSSGRLPQPQHF. For the CDR3, the DNA is TGTGCCAGCAGCTCCGGACGGCTTCCTCAGCCCCAGCATTTT. The chain has TRBV5-6 and TRBJ1-5; D remains ambiguous. The CDR3 spans 14 residues. The ends were cut back, 3 bases at V and 6 bases at J, with 13 bases in the middle. Germline V gene sequence: CDR1 SGHDT, CDR2 YYEEEE.